The clone carrying this TCR beta chain occurred many times. Its cognate antigen is unknown. These data are taken from a study of tumor and adjacent non-tumor tissue in lung cancer. Study-wide results and limits: Top 100 clones took a larger repertoire share in normal lung.

The library came from three nested PCR rounds adapted from ARM-PCR protocols. MiXCR was run by TCRdb on the multiplex PCR reads, yielding one entry per CDR3 protein. The sample yields fewer than 100,000 distinct CDR3 sequences, 76% seen once. The V end lost 10 bases, the J end lost 3 bases, and 22 bases lay between the germline ends. Germline V lookup: CDR1 MDHEN, CDR2 SYDVKM. There are 15 residues in the CDR3. RNA was extracted from bulk tissue without any cell sorting. This non-tumor lung sample came from over 3 cm beyond the tumor edge. This clonotype was obtained from a woman in her forties or fifties with non-small cell lung cancer. The chain recombines TRBV28 with TRBJ2-7; TRBD1 is a possible D gene (6 bases). Source material: distant non-tumor lung tissue. The CDR3 loop reads CATSTRQQGYYEQYF. In DNA, the CDR3 is TGTGCCACGTCAACGCGACAACAGGGCTACTACGAGCAGTACTTC.